Here is one TCR beta chain with its context. This receptor's antigen is unknown. No per-base quality is available; no much larger clone lies one base away. Library preparation was by the immunoSEQ multiplex PCR assay. For the multiplex PCR, a mixture combining 60 forward primers for TCR Vbeta segments and 13 reverse primers for TCR Jbeta segments was used. The CDR3 region of rearranged TCR beta genes was amplified from genomic DNA by a multiplex PCR assay. The amplified TCR beta libraries were sequenced on the Illumina HiSeq System as 87-base-pair reads. The paper's data handling went like this. A later analysis counted tens of millions of unique TCR beta chains across the 500 to 850 repertoires, and roughly 9.9 million of these chains were shared by at least two donors. Raw reads were error-corrected and collapsed into unique sequences with a nearest-neighbor algorithm that merged closely related sequences to remove PCR and sequencing errors. V, D and J gene segments were assigned by aligning CDR3 sequences to IMGT reference sequences. For a sequence to be retained, at least a six-nucleotide match to both a V gene segment and a J gene segment was required. Rearrangements were classified as productive when the CDR3 lacked stop codons and remained in frame with V and J, and all other rearrangements were classified as non-productive. CDR3 was defined according to IMGT convention as the region running from the second conserved V-encoded cysteine to the conserved J-encoded phenylalanine. Sequences without an unambiguous match to a single V gene segment were excluded from the earlier analysis of 587 of the donors. An earlier analysis of 500 to 600 of the donors classified V segments as functional when productive rearrangements were above 56.7% and as segregating when the standard deviation between donors was above 5%. A statistical classification framework was developed to diagnose cytomegalovirus status using the catalog of TCR beta chain sequences. In a later analysis, TCR nucleotide sequences were compared against IMGT/GENE-DB human TR gene sequences so that V and J genes could be assigned. In a later analysis, CDR3 sequences and most-parsimonious VDJ recombination scenarios were assigned using the TCRdist pipeline. In a later analysis, every TCR beta chain was defined by the combination of its CDR3 amino acid sequence and its V-gene family, and reads without a unique V-gene family were dropped. A later analysis removed 600 or so highly shared, low-generation-probability nucleotide sequences to deal with suspected cross-contamination and a sequencing artifact. In a later analysis, a clonal expansion index was calculated for each public chain from normalized within-repertoire ranks of inferred template counts. A later analysis computed generation probabilities with a VDJ recombination model fitted to out-of-frame rearrangements, and checked the results against IGoR. In a later analysis, TCR-TCR, TCR-HLA and TCR-CMV co-occurrence was scored with hypergeometric tests, and a repertoire-size bias correction was applied to TCR pairs. False discovery rates were estimated in a later analysis by permuting HLA or CMV assignments 20 times. In a later analysis, co-occurring TCRs were grouped with DBSCAN, and TCRdist sequence similarity was added when clustering was performed within HLA-allele-positive subsets. Repertoires with fewer than 30,000 or more than 120,000 public chains were left out of co-occurrence clustering, as were a handful of repertoires with anomalous nucleotide sharing. TCRdb holds this immuneACCESS table with in-frame rearrangements only. Some clones are missing; in checked studies, unresolved V genes explain under half, and the rest has no known cause. V, J and clone size were drawn from that table, and D and trimming were deduced from the DNA. For this sample there are roughly 110,000 clones; roughly four fifths appear just once. Approximately 2.8% of the sample comes from the top ten.

This sample was included in a study of cytomegalovirus exposure and HLA in healthy donors (dated by TCRdb to 2016 to 2017). Concerning the study at large: According to an earlier analysis of a few hundred of the donors, roughly 180 million T cells yielded 90 million to 130 million unique TCR beta sequences and approximately 300 Gb of sequence data. An early release covering approximately 600 HLA-typed donors comprised about 300 gigabases of sequencing data and around 86 million unique TCR sequences. Of the roughly 400 genotyped donors, 75% to 85% were placed in the genetic ancestry cluster associated with self-reported Caucasian donors. The study was designed to test whether signatures of past pathogen exposure could be identified by cataloging public T cell receptors. The study used immunosequencing to profile the T cell repertoires of 666 subjects and linked those repertoires to cytomegalovirus serostatus. Along with the approximately 670-subject first cohort, a separate validation cohort of around 110 different subjects was used. To predict cytomegalovirus infection status, the study brought together high-throughput TCR immunosequencing, statistical association of individual TCRs with disease status, and machine learning. To study patterns of TCR occurrence, a later analysis re-analyzed previously published TCR beta repertoires from 650 to 750 donors and added high-resolution HLA genotyping. Rather than drawing on any new phenotypic data, the later analysis identified candidate immune exposures from TCR beta sequences and the way those sequences occurred across donors. In an earlier analysis of several hundred of the donors, high-throughput TCR beta sequencing was used to judge whether each TCR beta V gene segment behaved as functional or pseudogenic. Donor age, sex, ethnicity and CMV serostatus were compiled alongside the repertoire data. In a later genetic analysis, genome-wide SNP genotypes for about three fifths of the roughly 670 donors were used, and that subset was treated as a discovery cohort. Every discovery cohort repertoire had been produced on one sequencing platform. Class I and class II HLA loci were covered by the typing at four-digit resolution. Typing coverage varied by locus: roughly 629-630 donors for A, B, C, DRB1 and DQB1; more than 500 for DQA1; around 570 for DPA1; 400 to 480 for DPB1. Because of strong linkage in the cohort, roughly five DR-DQ haplotypes were treated as single units for association and clustering. On average, around 240,000 unique TCR beta nucleotide sequences were sequenced per donor among 398 genotyped donors of the cohort, with roughly 18% of those sequences being non-productive.

The cohort was made up of approximately 670 healthy bone marrow donors. At the time of sampling, every cohort member was nominally healthy, though immune exposures that went unrecorded were likely present. The donor tested CMV seropositive, placing the donor among the 289 seropositive members of the cohort. A peripheral blood sample was provided by each donor, and peripheral blood mononuclear cells were used for TCR beta sequencing. Genomic DNA was extracted from the blood cell samples with the Qiagen DNeasy Blood Extraction Kit. Overall study results and their limits: Because counts were too low, 15 to 20 rarely observed V segments, including chromosome 9 orphons, were excluded from the earlier analysis of fewer than 650 of the donors. Three of the identified cytomegalovirus-associated TCR beta chains were confirmed in vitro to be specific for cytomegalovirus antigens. A total of around 150 TCR beta chains were listed by the study as associated with cytomegalovirus. The authors suggested that the approach could potentially be extended to other disease states and immunological phenotypes. According to a later analysis, parvovirus B19, influenza, CMV and Epstein-Barr virus appeared linked to several top co-occurrence clusters. Assigning TCR associations to individual alleles was difficult when HLA alleles, especially DR and DQ, strongly co-occurred. The classifier was reported to diagnose cytomegalovirus status with high specificity and sensitivity in both the original cohort and the validation cohort. In a later analysis, TCR association rates were found to vary across HLA loci, with the most associated TCRs seen for DRB1 alleles and the fewest for HLA-C alleles. Correlated functional status among segregating V segments might be attributable to linkage disequilibrium, but an unknown experimental factor could not be ruled out. This cohort had only TCR beta chains sequenced, and the lack of alpha or paired-chain data limited which features could be detected. Across donors, most TCR sequences were observed very rarely, whereas some public TCRs were present in many individuals. In a later genetic analysis, a missense DCLRE1C variant was associated with V-gene and J-gene trimming of TCR beta chains, and the association was replicated in an independent cohort. In a later analysis, HLA-associated TCR beta chains showed more clonal expansion and lower generation probabilities than non-associated chains that were equally common. For the cohort, immune exposure information was limited to CMV serostatus. According to a later analysis, most CMV-associated TCR beta chains appeared to be HLA-restricted, and the HLA associations seemed to be driven largely by CMV exposure. According to a later genetic analysis, donors in an Asian-associated ancestry cluster had fewer N-insertions in productive TCRs than the roughly 700-donor mean. Sequencing depth was assumed to be roughly uniform across donors in the presence/absence analyses, though that assumption may not hold. At a false discovery rate of 0.05, a later analysis linked fewer than 20,000 TCR beta sequences to specific HLA alleles. Because some donors lacked HLA typing at each locus, the association tests relied only on the typed subset. A cluster of highly shared sequence variants was judged likely to be a technical artifact of the sequencing pipeline. A further reported finding was that TCR beta sequences accurately predicted the HLA-A and HLA-B alleles for most subjects in the first cohort. Broadly in line with IMGT annotations, most TCR beta V segments showed up in productive rearrangements about 87% or about 30% of the time in an earlier analysis of under 700 of the donors.

The clonotype was recovered from a male donor in good health and CMV-seropositive. The sample was PBMCs.

The CDR3: CASSSLAGVVNEQFF. The DNA is TGTGCCAGCAGCTCTCTAGCGGGAGTGGTCAATGAGCAGTTCTTC. The rearranged segments are TRBV7-3 and TRBJ2-1; 10 nucleotides in the junction match TRBD2. The germline V gene encodes CDR1 SGHTA and CDR2 FQGTGA. The CDR3 has 15 amino acids, counting the end cysteine and phenylalanine. The sequence is cut down to CDR3 DNA, 45 bases in frame from base 1. Germline trimming: 4 bases from V, 6 bases from J; junction bases outside gene matches: 6.